This T cell receptor (beta chain) was profiled in a study of cytomegalovirus exposure and HLA in healthy donors. The PCR employed 60 Vbeta primers together with 13 Jbeta primers. Repertoires were generated with immunoSEQ multiplex PCR, while TCRdb's copy carries only in-frame clones and drops some. The data contain 150,000 to 200,000 clones, more than 65% of them seen just once; the ten biggest clones take up about 4.5%. This clone has just a few counts. The CDR3 spans 16 residues. V lost 5 bases, J lost 0 bases, and 10 bases stayed unmatched. Germline V gives CDR1 KGHSH, CDR2 LQKENI. Source material: PBMCs. The receptor's source is a man younger than 30 in good health and CMV-seropositive. The genes are TRBV18 and TRBJ2-7, with 7 positions matching TRBD2. Here the CDR3 reads CASSGGVRGNSYEQYV. CDR3 bases: TGTGCCAGCTCAGGGGGGGTCCGGGGGAACTCCTACGAGCAGTACGTC.